What follows are 26 T cell receptor beta chains derived from one specimen sequenced in a study of cytomegalovirus exposure and HLA in healthy donors. The PCR used 60 Vbeta and 13 Jbeta primers. Only in-frame clones appear in the TCRdb table, and some are missing; sequencing was by immunoSEQ multiplex PCR. The sample has approximately 160,000 clones, 68% seen once. Source material: PBMCs. The receptors here all came from a man aged 45-65 years in good health and CMV-seronegative.

The chain combines TRBV9 with TRBJ2-3; TRBD2 matches at 8 bases. There are 16 residues in the CDR3. Losses at the gene ends were 2 bases for V and 3 bases for J; bases not matched to a gene: 8. CDR1 and CDR2 (germline): SGDLS, YYNGEE. CDR3 loop: CASSVGGSGVTDTQYF. CDR3 sequence (DNA): TGTGCCAGCAGCGTGGGGGGTAGCGGGGTGACAGATACGCAGTATTTT.

The chain couples TRBV6-6 to TRBJ1-1, with TRBD1 matching 7 bases. V gave up 0 bases and J gave up 5 bases; unmatched junction bases: 6. The CDR3 extends over 15 amino acids. Germline lookup yields CDR1 MNHNY and CDR2 SVGAGI (reference sequence). The CDR3 region is CASSYSTGSRTEAFF. As DNA, the CDR3 is TGTGCCAGCAGTTACTCGACAGGGTCGAGAACTGAAGCTTTCTTT.

The V call is TRBV28, the J call TRBJ2-1; D may be TRBD2 (5 bases). The length of the CDR3 is 16 residues. Trimming cost V 5 bases and J 5 bases, with 19 bases left between them. CDR1 is MDHEN and CDR2 is SYDVKM in the germline V gene. CDR3 in amino acids: CASSVSSASLHNEQFF. Here the CDR3 DNA reads TGTGCCAGCAGTGTGAGTAGCGCAAGTCTTCACAATGAGCAGTTCTTC.

The V and J genes are TRBV4-3 and TRBJ2-6; the D is unclear. V lost 0 bases and J lost 3, with 12 bases in between. The germline CDR1 and CDR2 sequences are LGHNA and YSLEER. This CDR3 region has 17 residues. The CDR3 loop is CASSQDVVGGGANVLTF. The CDR3 DNA reads as TGCGCCAGCAGCCAAGATGTCGTTGGCGGTGGGGCCAACGTCCTGACTTTC.

This chain links TRBV7-2 with TRBJ2-7; D is unclear. Trimming stripped 1 base from V and 5 bases from J, with 9 bases between. This CDR3 comprises 13 residues. The germline CDR1 and CDR2 sequences are SGHTA and FQGNSA. CDR3 residues: CASSLGPLDEQYF. The CDR3 DNA reads as TGTGCCAGCAGCTTAGGGCCCCTCGACGAGCAGTACTTC. Using reference TRBV7-2 and TRBJ2-7 for the parts outside the CDR3, the full variable domain is GAGVSQSPSNKVTEKGKDVELRCDPISGHTALYWYRQSLGQGLEFLIYFQGNSAPDKSGLPSDRFSAERTGGSVSTLTIQRTQQEDSAVYLCASSLGPLDEQYFGPGTRLTVT.

This clone was seen a few times. V is TRBV5-6 and J is TRBJ2-1; D is unresolved. V was clipped by 5 bases and J by 7 bases, with 10 bases between them. CDR3 size: 12 residues. Germline V gives CDR1 SGHDT, CDR2 YYEEEE. In DNA, the CDR3 is TGTGCCAGCAGTCGTCCGAGGAATGAGCAGTTCTTC. Its protein is CASSRPRNEQFF.

The genes are TRBV25-1 and TRBJ2-2, with D perhaps TRBD2 (5 bases). The germline V and J ends were trimmed by 5 bases and 0 bases, with 7 bases remaining between them. Germline V gene lookup returns CDR1 MGHDK and CDR2 SYGVNS. CDR3 length equals 14 residues. CDR3 in DNA: TGTGCCAGCAGTCCGGGGTCGAACACCGGGGAGCTGTTTTTT. It encodes CASSPGSNTGELFF.

The chain carries TRBV27 and TRBJ1-5; 8 bases map to TRBD1. The CDR3 totals 17 residues. The junction had 10 bases not matched to a gene; V was cut back by 2 bases and J by 4 bases. Per the germline V gene, CDR1 is MNHEY and CDR2 is SMNVEV (reference sequence). CDR3 sequence reads: CASSLGQGARWNQPQHF. For the CDR3, the DNA is TGTGCCAGCAGTTTAGGGCAGGGGGCGCGGTGGAATCAGCCCCAGCATTTT.

The chain's CDR3 is CATSRDRGADTQYF. The DNA for the CDR3 is TGTGCCACCAGCAGAGATCGGGGGGCAGATACGCAGTATTTT. V is TRBV15 and J is TRBJ2-3; TRBD2 aligns across 7 bases. The CDR3 consists of 14 residues. With V trimmed by 0 bases and J by 4 bases, 1 base remained unmatched. Germline CDR1 reads LNHNV; CDR2 reads YYDKDF (reference sequence).

The J gene is TRBJ2-7, the V gene TRBV14; weak D call: TRBD2 (6 bases). Germline V gene lookup returns CDR1 SGHDN and CDR2 FVKESK. V gave up 1 base and J gave up 2 bases, with 12 bases separating them. This CDR3 has 15 residues. This CDR3 is CASSQGSGRTYEQYF. CDR3 bases: TGTGCCAGCAGCCAAGGCTCCGGGAGAACCTACGAGCAGTACTTC.

The rearrangement uses TRBV2 and TRBJ1-1; D is unresolved. CDR1 and CDR2 from the germline V gene are SNHLY and FYNNEI. Trimming stripped 10 bases from V and 1 base from J, with 16 bases between. The CDR3 totals 14 residues. In DNA form, the CDR3 reads TGTGCCAACAGAGCCCCATCTGAGAACACTGAAGCTTTCTTT. It translates to CANRAPSENTEAFF.

The chain joins TRBV10-1 to TRBJ1-4, with 7 nucleotides matching TRBD1. Unmatched junction bases numbered 6, after V lost 6 bases and J lost 5 bases. The CDR3 is 14 amino acids. Germline V gives CDR1 WNHNN, CDR2 SYGVQD (reference sequence). As DNA, the CDR3 is TGCGCCAGCAGCACGGGACAGCTGAATGAAAAACTGTTTTTT. The encoded protein is CASSTGQLNEKLFF.

The rearrangement joins TRBV7-9 to TRBJ1-6; maybe TRBD1 (5 bases). The CDR3 contains 14 residues. Germline V lookup: CDR1 SEHNR, CDR2 FQNEAQ (reference sequence). V was cut by 11 bases and J by 5 bases, with 16 bases left in between. In DNA, the CDR3 is TGTGCCGGAGGGCAGGGAGTCAATAATTCACCCCTCCACTTT. Amino acid sequence: CAGGQGVNNSPLHF.

The gene calls are TRBV5-4 and TRBJ1-4, with 7 bases fitting TRBD1. Germline CDR1 reads SGHNT; CDR2 reads YYREEE (reference sequence). The CDR3 totals 15 residues. J gave up 7 bases and V 4 bases, and 10 bases lay outside the gene matches. CDR3 amino acids: CASSRSGGDGEKLFF. Written as DNA, the CDR3 is TGTGCCAGCAGCCGGTCAGGGGGAGACGGTGAAAAACTGTTTTTT.

CDR3 DNA: TGTGCCAGCTCACCACCGGAGGGGACTACGCAGTATTTT. This sequence encodes CASSPPEGTTQYF. The chain combines TRBV18 with TRBJ2-3; a weak D match, TRBD2 (6 bases). V lost 0 bases, J lost 8 bases, and 9 bases lay in between. This CDR3 region has 13 residues. Germline loops: CDR1 KGHSH, CDR2 LQKENI.

This clone was detected only a few times. The CDR3 nucleotides are TGTGCCAGCAGCTTGGTGGCAGGGGGAAAGGGCACTGAAGCTTTCTTT. Translating gives CASSLVAGGKGTEAFF. The J gene is TRBJ1-1, the V gene TRBV5-5; TRBD1 matches 7 bases. Germline lookup yields CDR1 SGHKS and CDR2 YYEKEE (reference sequence). This CDR3 contains 16 residues. V trimming: 0 bases; J trimming: 4 bases; junction bases outside the gene matches: 9.

This chain uses TRBV4-1 with TRBJ1-1, with a possible D match to TRBD1 (6 bases). The CDR3 loop spans 14 amino acids. V lost 3 bases to trimming and J lost 5 bases, with 13 bases between them. Germline V gene sequence: CDR1 MGHRA, CDR2 YSYEKL. This chain's CDR3 is CASSQNEGGTEAFF. The DNA for the CDR3 is TGCGCCAGCAGCCAGAACGAGGGGGGGACTGAAGCTTTCTTT.

The chain uses TRBV5-4 and TRBJ1-2; TRBD1 is a possible D gene (5 bases). Germline CDR1 SGHNT, CDR2 YYREEE (reference sequence). Trimming removed 0 bases at V and 3 bases at J, with 6 bases between. The CDR3 is made up of 13 amino acids. The CDR3 DNA reads as TGTGCCAGCAGCTTGGCGGGGGACTATGGCTACACCTTC. As protein: CASSLAGDYGYTF.

The chain recombines TRBV19 with TRBJ1-1; D possibly corresponds to TRBD1 (5 bases). This CDR3 is built from 14 residues. The V end was cut by 5 bases, the J end by 5 bases, with 15 bases between. The germline gives CDR1 LNHDA, CDR2 SQIVND (reference sequence). Here the CDR3 DNA reads TGTGCCAGTAGTCCCCTCGGGGGGAGTACTGAAGCTTTCTTT. Translation: CASSPLGGSTEAFF.

This clone was picked up a small number of times. J is TRBJ1-2 and V is TRBV6-1; possibly TRBD1 for D (6 bases). This CDR3 comprises 12 residues. CDR1 is MNHNS and CDR2 is SASEGT in the germline V gene. V lost 10 bases and J lost 10, with 19 bases in between. CDR3 region: CATTDSGGPYTF. The CDR3 bases are TGTGCCACCACGGACAGCGGAGGACCCTACACCTTC.

The chain uses TRBV5-1 and TRBJ1-1; D possibly corresponds to TRBD1 (6 bases). V was clipped by 5 bases and J by 1 base, with 18 bases between them. Germline loops: CDR1 SGHRS, CDR2 YFSETQ. The CDR3 loop spans 16 amino acids. The CDR3 nucleotides read TGCGCCAGCAGACCCTCCACCGACAGGCGGAACACTGAAGCTTTCTTT. Encoded protein: CASRPSTDRRNTEAFF. Full variable domain (rest looked up from reference TRBV5-1 and TRBJ1-1): KAGVTQTPRYLIKTRGQQVTLSCSPISGHRSVSWYQQTPGQGLQFLFEYFSETQRNKGNFPGRFSGRQFSNSRSEMNVSTLELGDSALYLCASRPSTDRRNTEAFFGQGTRLTVV.

The chain has TRBV5-1 and TRBJ1-1; D gene unclear. The CDR3 sequence is 16 residues long. The germline V gene has CDR1 SGHRS and CDR2 YFSETQ. Trimming took off 0 bases at V and 0 bases at J, with 12 bases between the two ends. The CDR3 coding sequence is TGCGCCAGCAGCTTGGGGAGGGAGAGGGTGAACACTGAAGCTTTCTTT. Amino acids: CASSLGRERVNTEAFF. Supplemented by reference TRBV5-1 and TRBJ1-1, the full variable domain reads KAGVTQTPRYLIKTRGQQVTLSCSPISGHRSVSWYQQTPGQGLQFLFEYFSETQRNKGNFPGRFSGRQFSNSRSEMNVSTLELGDSALYLCASSLGRERVNTEAFFGQGTRLTVV.

This clone showed up just a few times. This chain links TRBV6-5 with TRBJ1-1, with D perhaps matching TRBD1 (5 bases). Germline V lookup: CDR1 MNHEY, CDR2 SVGAGI. The CDR3 length is 14 residues. V was cut by 7 bases and J by 1 base, with 13 bases left in between. The CDR3 DNA is TGTGCCAGCACCCGAGCCGGACAGAACACTGAAGCTTTCTTT. Protein: CASTRAGQNTEAFF.

The rearrangement links TRBV23-1 to TRBJ2-7; no reliable D call. TRBV23-1 is an ORF; its function is uncertain. Trimming cost V 4 bases and J 0 bases, with 10 bases left between them. The CDR3 extends over 14 amino acids. The CDR3 reads CASSLPGSSYEQYF. The CDR3 DNA sequence: TGCGCCAGCAGTCTCCCGGGTAGCTCCTACGAGCAGTACTTC.

Notes on this clone: Additional DNA sequences in this sample encode the identical CDR3. The chain carries TRBV7-9 and TRBJ1-1; 8 bases are a match to TRBD1. The V segment lost 3 bases and the J segment 4 bases; nucleotides outside the gene matches: 4. The CDR3 spans 14 residues. The germline V gene encodes CDR1 SEHNR and CDR2 FQNEAQ (reference sequence). The DNA of the CDR3 is TGTGCCAGCAGCTTGCAACAGGGGGGCACTGAAGCTTTCTTT. Protein sequence: CASSLQQGGTEAFF.

V gene TRBV5-8 combines with J gene TRBJ2-1; D uncertain. The CDR3 runs 15 residues. Trimming took 6 bases from V and 2 from J, leaving 15 bases between them. CDR1 and CDR2 from the germline V gene are SGHTS and YDEGEE. The CDR3, as DNA: TGTGCCAGCACCCGAGGAGTATCGACCTACAATGAGCAGTTCTTC. This sequence encodes CASTRGVSTYNEQFF.